This TCR beta chain was found in a study of blood T cell repertoires in COVID-19. Here immunoSEQ multiplex PCR was the method, and the copy in TCRdb shows in-frame clones only, minus some. The table has hundreds of thousands of clones, about 86% seen once. About this clone itself: The same CDR3 is also encoded by other DNA sequences in this sample.

The CDR3 runs 12 residues. V lost 4 bases to trimming and J lost 5 bases, with 8 bases between them. Germline V gene lookup returns CDR1 SEHNR and CDR2 FQNEAQ (reference sequence). Material: peripheral blood. This chain links TRBV7-9 with TRBJ1-2; D ambiguous. The TCR comes from a woman in her 50s with acute or convalescent COVID-19. CDR3 DNA: TGTGCCAGCAGCTCGCCGGGATATGGCTACACCTTC. It is translated as CASSSPGYGYTF.